Following are 32 T cell receptor beta chains from one sample sequenced in a study of cytomegalovirus exposure and HLA in healthy donors. The PCR made use of 60 Vbeta and 13 Jbeta primers. Measured with immunoSEQ multiplex PCR; TCRdb has only the in-frame clones, and not every one. The sample shows 90,000 or so clones, 65% to 80% of them seen only once. The sequencing input was PBMCs. The origin of the receptors is a man aged 25 to 40 in good health and CMV-seropositive.

This sequence joins TRBV10-3 and TRBJ1-1; D not resolved. Trimming pared 2 bases from V and 6 bases from J, leaving 10 bases between. The CDR3 has 13 amino acids. Germline CDR1 reads ENHRY; CDR2 reads SYGVKD. CDR3 in DNA: TGTGCCATCAGTGAGGCGGCCCACGCTGAAGCTTTCTTT. Translating gives CAISEAAHAEAFF.

About this clone: Within the sample, other DNA sequences also encode this same CDR3. V usage is TRBV18 and J usage is TRBJ2-1; 7 positions match TRBD1. Trimming at V came to 6 bases and at J to 4 bases, leaving 3 bases not matched to a gene. This CDR3 comprises 13 residues. CDR1 is KGHSH, CDR2 LQKENI, per germline. CDR3 coding DNA: TGTGCCAGCTCCCCGGGACAGTACAATGAGCAGTTCTTC. This sequence encodes CASSPGQYNEQFF.

The chain recombines TRBV6-1 with TRBJ1-2, with 9 bases matching TRBD1. Germline assignment: CDR1 MNHNS and CDR2 SASEGT. The CDR3 length is 16 residues. With V trimmed by 2 bases and J by 0 bases, 4 bases remained unmatched. DNA for the CDR3: TGTGCCAGCAGTGAAAGAAGGACAGGGGCTAACTATGGCTACACCTTC. Protein sequence: CASSERRTGANYGYTF.

The genes are TRBV27 and TRBJ2-3; TRBD2 is a possible D gene (5 bases). CDR3 length equals 17 residues. Germline assignment: CDR1 MNHEY and CDR2 SMNVEV (reference sequence). Trimming removed 2 bases at V and 4 bases at J, with 19 bases between. The CDR3 coding sequence is TGTGCCAGCAGTTTAATTGGGTGGGAAGAGGGCCCAGATACGCAGTATTTT. Translating it yields CASSLIGWEEGPDTQYF.

V gene TRBV7-3 combines with J gene TRBJ1-1; D ambiguous. V lost 0 bases, J lost 2 bases, and 4 bases lay in between. The V gene's germline CDR1 is SGHTA and CDR2 FQGTGA. This CDR3 spans 13 amino acids. The CDR3 here is CASSLTANTEAFF. The CDR3 DNA is TGTGCCAGCAGCTTAACGGCAAACACTGAAGCTTTCTTT.

The V call is TRBV19, the J call TRBJ1-3; the D is unclear. Germline CDR1 is LNHDA and CDR2 is SQIVND (reference sequence). The germline V and J ends were trimmed by 5 bases and 0 bases, with 8 bases remaining between them. This CDR3 is 14 amino acids long. DNA for the CDR3: TGTGCCAGTAGTGAGTTACGCTCTGGAAACACCATATATTTT. This gives the protein CASSELRSGNTIYF. Full variable domain (remainder filled in from reference TRBV19 and TRBJ1-3): DGGITQSPKYLFRKEGQNVTLSCEQNLNHDAMYWYRQDPGQGLRLIYYSQIVNDFQKGDIAEGYSVSREKKESFPLTVTSAQKNPTAFYLCASSELRSGNTIYFGEGSWLTVV.

The chain has TRBV4-1 and TRBJ2-2; 7 bases are a match to TRBD1. Germline CDR1 MGHRA, CDR2 YSYEKL. CDR3 length equals 16 residues. With V trimmed by 3 bases and J by 6 bases, 10 bases remained unmatched. The CDR3 DNA sequence: TGCGCCAGCAGCCAGAGGGTGGACAGGTGGGCCGGGGAGCTGTTTTTT. Translating it yields CASSQRVDRWAGELFF.

This chain joins TRBV4-1 and TRBJ1-1; D is ambiguous. CDR3 length equals 16 residues. Trimming removed 0 bases from V and 0 bases from J, with 11 bases in between. Looked up from germline, CDR1 is MGHRA and CDR2 is YSYEKL. CDR3 sequence (DNA): TGCGCCAGCAGCCAAGAAAGCGGGAACATGAACACTGAAGCTTTCTTT. Translated: CASSQESGNMNTEAFF.

The V call is TRBV27, the J call TRBJ2-5, with TRBD1 as a possible D gene (5 bases). CDR3 size: 16 residues. Deletions cut 4 bases from V and 3 bases from J, with 18 bases between. Germline CDR1 and CDR2: MNHEY and SMNVEV (reference sequence). CDR3 in DNA: TGTGCCAGCAGTTCCCCCATTAGGGGAAGAAAAGAGACCCAGTACTTC. Its protein product is CASSSPIRGRKETQYF.

This clone has only a few counts. This rearrangement joins TRBV5-6 to TRBJ1-4, with TRBD1 matching 7 bases. The ends lost 1 base at V and 8 bases at J; junction bases unmatched: 8. The V gene's germline CDR1 is SGHDT and CDR2 YYEEEE. This CDR3 is built from 15 residues. In nucleotides, the CDR3 is TGTGCCAGCAGCTTGTTTGGACAGGCCACCGAAAAACTGTTTTTT. Translation: CASSLFGQATEKLFF.

V is TRBV18 and J is TRBJ2-7; possible D gene TRBD1, 6 bases. The V gene's germline CDR1 is KGHSH and CDR2 LQKENI. There are 17 residues in the CDR3. Trimming pared 0 bases from V and 4 bases from J, leaving 19 bases between. The CDR3 nucleotides are TGTGCCAGCTCACCACCGAGGGTGAGGGGGTGGGAATACGAGCAGTACTTC. This sequence encodes CASSPPRVRGWEYEQYF. Drawing the rest from reference TRBV18 and TRBJ2-7, the complete variable domain is NAGVMQNPRHLVRRRGQEARLRCSPMKGHSHVYWYRQLPEEGLKFMVYLQKENIIDESGMPKERFSAEFPKEGPSILRIQQVVRGDSAAYFCASSPPRVRGWEYEQYFGPGTRLTVT.

The chain couples TRBV5-1 to TRBJ2-6; D is possibly TRBD2 (5 bases). V lost 4 bases, J lost 2 bases, and 13 bases lay in between. The CDR3 runs 16 residues. The germline gives CDR1 SGHRS, CDR2 YFSETQ. CDR3: CASSPPEVPGANVLTF. CDR3 in DNA: TGCGCCAGCAGCCCCCCGGAGGTACCTGGGGCCAACGTCCTGACTTTC.

This clone was recorded a few times. V gene TRBV19 combines with J gene TRBJ1-5; 8 bases align to TRBD1. Unmatched junction bases numbered 7, after V lost 6 bases and J lost 6 bases. Germline loops: CDR1 LNHDA, CDR2 SQIVND (reference sequence). This CDR3 spans 14 amino acids. CDR3 nucleotide sequence: TGTGCCAGTAGCATGGGACAGGTCATTCAGCCCCAGCATTTT. Translated, it gives CASSMGQVIQPQHF.

The chain has TRBV10-3 and TRBJ2-1; the match to TRBD2 covers 8 bases. The J segment lost 0 bases and the V segment lost 4 bases, leaving 14 bases of the junction unmatched. Germline loops: CDR1 ENHRY, CDR2 SYGVKD. The CDR3 is made up of 19 amino acids. CDR3 bases: TGTGCCATCAGTGGAGGGGCGGGGGGCCCCTATAGCTCCTACAATGAGCAGTTCTTC. Its translation is CAISGGAGGPYSSYNEQFF.

The genes are TRBV5-4 and TRBJ2-2; 8 bases line up with TRBD2. V lost 4 bases and J lost 0; bases outside the gene matches: 8. CDR3 length: 17 amino acids. Germline V gives CDR1 SGHNT, CDR2 YYREEE (reference sequence). In DNA, the CDR3 is TGTGCCAGCAGCCCGTCCGGGACTAGTACGAACACCGGGGAGCTGTTTTTT. Protein sequence: CASSPSGTSTNTGELFF.

The chain combines TRBV29-1 with TRBJ1-2; 11 bases line up with TRBD1. Germline V CDR1 and CDR2: SQVTM, ANQGSEA. Trimming removed 4 bases from V and 4 bases from J; junction bases left unmatched: 5. The CDR3 spans 14 residues. CDR3: CSVGLGTGGYGYTF. The CDR3 DNA reads as TGCAGCGTTGGTCTCGGGACAGGGGGCTATGGCTACACCTTC.

The chain couples TRBV5-6 to TRBJ2-4; D possibly corresponds to TRBD1 (5 bases). V gave up 4 bases and J gave up 7 bases, with 12 bases separating them. The CDR3 covers 13 residues. Germline V gene sequence: CDR1 SGHDT, CDR2 YYEEEE. The CDR3 DNA is TGTGCCAGCAGCCCCATGACAGTGAACATTCAGTACTTC. Translating it yields CASSPMTVNIQYF.

This CDR3 reads CASSYSSRGGSEQYF. DNA for the CDR3: TGTGCCAGCAGTTACTCGAGTCGGGGGGGCAGCGAGCAGTACTTC. V gene TRBV6-5 combines with J gene TRBJ2-5, with TRBD2 identical over 8 bases. With the DNA end fitting TRBJ2-7 better, the J assignment may be wrong. The CDR3 spans 15 residues. CDR1 and CDR2 from the germline V gene are MNHEY and SVGAGI.

The genes are TRBV2 and TRBJ1-4; D remains unclear. The CDR3 extends over 13 amino acids. V was shortened by 3 bases and J by 8 bases, with 10 bases between the two germline ends. Germline loops: CDR1 SNHLY, CDR2 FYNNEI. The CDR3 reads CASSEPGSEKLFF. CDR3 nucleotide sequence: TGTGCCAGCAGTGAGCCGGGAAGCGAAAAACTGTTTTTT. Combining the CDR3 with reference TRBV2 and TRBJ1-4 gives the whole variable domain EPEVTQTPSHQVTQMGQEVILRCVPISNHLYFYWYRQILGQKVEFLVSFYNNEISEKSEIFDDQFSVERPDGSNFTLKIRSTKLEDSAMYFCASSEPGSEKLFFGSGTQLSVL.

V and J are TRBV10-3 and TRBJ1-6, with 9 positions matching TRBD1. Trimming cost V 6 bases and J 10 bases; bases outside gene matches: 4. Germline V gene sequence: CDR1 ENHRY, CDR2 SYGVKD. The CDR3 extends over 13 amino acids. This CDR3 is CAIRGQGESPLHF. Written as DNA, the CDR3 is TGTGCCATCAGGGGACAGGGAGAGTCACCCCTCCACTTT.

Details on this clone: This specimen includes other DNA sequences encoding the same CDR3. The chain carries TRBV30 and TRBJ1-2; maybe TRBD1 (6 bases). Trimming stripped 6 bases from V and 7 bases from J, with 15 bases between. The germline CDR1 and CDR2 sequences are GTSNPN and SVGIG (reference sequence). This CDR3 has 12 amino acids. The CDR3 is CACPQGIGGYTF. The DNA for the CDR3 is TGTGCCTGCCCACAGGGAATAGGTGGCTACACCTTC.

J is TRBJ2-1 and V is TRBV9; D is possibly TRBD2 (7 bases). Deletions cut 3 bases from V and 5 bases from J, with 24 bases between. Germline assignment: CDR1 SGDLS and CDR2 YYNGEE. This CDR3 comprises 18 residues. The chain's CDR3 is CASSAVWGGDPGDNEQFF. The CDR3 nucleotides read TGTGCCAGCAGCGCGGTGTGGGGGGGGGACCCAGGGGACAATGAGCAGTTCTTC.

A single count supports this clone. This rearrangement joins TRBV7-8 to TRBJ1-6, with 7 bases that match TRBD1. V trimming: 4 bases; J trimming: 3 bases; junction bases outside the gene matches: 15. Germline V gives CDR1 SGHVS, CDR2 FQNEAQ. This CDR3 comprises 19 residues. CDR3 loop: CASSSLLSPRGNYNSPLHF. Here the CDR3 DNA reads TGTGCCAGCAGCTCGCTGCTTTCGCCCAGGGGGAACTATAATTCACCCCTCCACTTT.

In DNA, the CDR3 is TGCGCCAGCAGCTCCACCGGACTGCCCCGGGGCGGGGAGCTGTTTTTT. It yields the protein CASSSTGLPRGGELFF. V gene TRBV5-1 combines with J gene TRBJ2-2; tentative D call: TRBD2 (5 bases). The CDR3 covers 16 residues. V was shortened by 3 bases and J by 7 bases, with 19 bases between the two germline ends. Germline lookup yields CDR1 SGHRS and CDR2 YFSETQ.

The genes are TRBV9 and TRBJ2-6, with D possibly matching TRBD1 (5 bases). The V gene's germline CDR1 is SGDLS and CDR2 YYNGEE. V was cut by 0 bases and J by 0 bases, with 10 bases left in between. The CDR3 is 17 residues long. This CDR3 is CASSVAGAASGANVLTF. The CDR3 DNA follows: TGTGCCAGCAGCGTAGCTGGGGCGGCCTCTGGGGCCAACGTCCTGACTTTC. Supplemented by reference TRBV9 and TRBJ2-6, the full variable domain reads DSGVTQTPKHLITATGQRVTLRCSPRSGDLSVYWYQQSLDQGLQFLIQYYNGEERAKGNILERFSAQQFPDLHSELNLSSLELGDSALYFCASSVAGAASGANVLTFGAGSRLTVL.

This chain uses TRBV7-8 with TRBJ1-5; D uncertain. This CDR3 contains 16 residues. Germline assignment: CDR1 SGHVS and CDR2 FQNEAQ. Trimming stripped 1 base from V and 2 bases from J, with 12 bases between. Here the CDR3 DNA reads TGTGCCAGCAGCTTAGTTGGACTTTCTGGCAATCAGCCCCAGCATTTT. This encodes CASSLVGLSGNQPQHF.

The sample holds a few counts of this clone. The genes are TRBV5-1 and TRBJ2-5; 7 bases fit TRBD1. The J segment lost 2 bases and the V segment lost 4 bases, leaving 5 bases of the junction unmatched. This CDR3 is built from 14 residues. Germline V gene data show CDR1 as SGHRS and CDR2 as YFSETQ. CDR3 DNA sequence: TGCGCCAGCAGCCCAGGGGACAGTCAAGAGACCCAGTACTTC. The encoded protein is CASSPGDSQETQYF.

CDR3 sequence reads: CASSFQPGLAGSSYNEQFF. For the CDR3, the DNA is TGTGCCAGCAGCTTCCAACCGGGACTAGCGGGTAGCTCCTACAATGAGCAGTTCTTC. The chain uses TRBV7-9 and TRBJ2-1; 12 bases map to TRBD2. Per germline, CDR1 SEHNR and CDR2 FQNEAQ (reference sequence). V was clipped by 3 bases and J by 0 bases; unmatched bases: 9. The CDR3 length is 19 residues.

The rearrangement joins TRBV12-5 to TRBJ1-6; D is possibly TRBD1 (6 bases). The CDR3 loop spans 15 amino acids. Germline CDR1 LGHNT, CDR2 FRNRAP. V was cut by 2 bases and J by 9 bases, with 14 bases left in between. The CDR3 spells CASGLNRDIFSPLHF. Here the CDR3 DNA reads TGTGCTAGTGGTTTGAACCGGGACATTTTTTCACCCCTCCACTTT.

This clone has a single count. The V call is TRBV19, the J call TRBJ1-2, with 7 positions matching TRBD1. Trimming removed 6 bases from V and 0 bases from J; junction bases left unmatched: 7. Germline CDR1 reads LNHDA; CDR2 reads SQIVND (reference sequence). The CDR3 loop spans 15 amino acids. CDR3 nucleotide sequence: TGTGCCAGTAGCCCCCTGGGACAGACTAACTATGGCTACACCTTC. Its translation: CASSPLGQTNYGYTF. Together with reference TRBV19 and TRBJ1-2, the CDR3 gives the full variable domain: DGGITQSPKYLFRKEGQNVTLSCEQNLNHDAMYWYRQDPGQGLRLIYYSQIVNDFQKGDIAEGYSVSREKKESFPLTVTSAQKNPTAFYLCASSPLGQTNYGYTFGSGTRLTVV.

This clone was seen just once. The chain carries TRBV5-6 and TRBJ2-3; D is ambiguous. The CDR3 is 14 residues long. Germline CDR1 SGHDT, CDR2 YYEEEE. V lost 0 bases, J lost 1 base, and 6 bases lay in between. The CDR3 sequence: CASSLAVGTDTQYF. The CDR3, as DNA: TGTGCCAGCAGCTTGGCCGTCGGCACAGATACGCAGTATTTT.

This clone occurred a few times. This rearrangement joins TRBV10-2 to TRBJ1-5, with D hard to call. CDR1 and CDR2 (germline): WSHSY, SAAADI. V lost 3 bases to trimming and J lost 0 bases, with 6 bases between them. CDR3 length equals 14 residues. The CDR3 sequence is CASSELRSNQPQHF. CDR3 in DNA: TGCGCCAGCAGTGAACTTCGTAGCAATCAGCCCCAGCATTTT.